The clone carrying this T cell receptor (beta chain) was recorded at least ten times. Its matching antigen is unknown. Clinical symptoms, serum thyroxine and TRAb, thyroid ultrasound and orbital computed tomography together formed the diagnostic basis. This sample was taken from a study of T cells in Graves' hyperthyroidism and ophthalmopathy. Whole-study results and caveats: Blood also contained most expanded thyroid clonotypes above 0.001.

Using RNA transcripts as the source, TCR beta CDR3 regions were amplified. TCR CDR3 regions were first amplified by RT-PCR with HTBI primers. TCRdb re-called the multiplex PCR reads with MiXCR, one entry per CDR3 protein. The sample consists of about 400,000 distinct CDR3 sequences, approximately 15% of them appearing once. The CDR3 runs 12 residues. V was pared by 2 bases and J by 4 bases, with 6 bases between. Germline V CDR1 and CDR2: MNHEY, SVGEGT. This clonotype was sampled from a woman between 18 and 29 years old with Graves' hyperthyroidism that later progressed to Graves' ophthalmopathy. Source material: blood. The chain recombines TRBV6-2 or TRBV6-3 with TRBJ2-7; D gene uncertain. CDR3 residues: CASSYVQYEQYF. CDR3 in DNA: TGTGCCAGCAGTTACGTTCAATACGAGCAGTACTTC.